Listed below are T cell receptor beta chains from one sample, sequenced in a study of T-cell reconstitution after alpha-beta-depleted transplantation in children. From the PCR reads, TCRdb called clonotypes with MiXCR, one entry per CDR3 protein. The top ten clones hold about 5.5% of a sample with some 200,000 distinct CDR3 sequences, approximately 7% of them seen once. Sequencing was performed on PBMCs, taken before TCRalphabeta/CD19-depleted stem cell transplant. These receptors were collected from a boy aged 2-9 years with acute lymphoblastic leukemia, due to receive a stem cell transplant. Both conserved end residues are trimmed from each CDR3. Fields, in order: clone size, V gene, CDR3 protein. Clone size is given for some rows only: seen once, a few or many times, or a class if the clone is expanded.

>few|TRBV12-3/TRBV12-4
ASSLARGGDSPLH
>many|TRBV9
ASSGGQGAKPLSGNTIY
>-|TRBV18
ASSLGAGDAEKLF
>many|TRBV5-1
ASASGSSDEQF
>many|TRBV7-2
ASSKDRGYGYT
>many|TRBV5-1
ASSLYAGSTDTQY
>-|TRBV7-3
ASSLIGGNEQF
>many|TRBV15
ATSAQTEAGNTIY
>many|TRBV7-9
ASSPDRGHYEQY
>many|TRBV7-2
ASSQLRTAPLDTQY
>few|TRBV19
ASSWGFMNTEAF
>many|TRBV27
ASRGRELF
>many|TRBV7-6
ASSSPQYTEAF
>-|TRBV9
ASSVDQDSGREAF
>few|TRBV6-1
ASRTVAGGPQETQY
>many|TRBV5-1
ASSGTSGPTEETQY
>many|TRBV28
ASSPAGANYGYT
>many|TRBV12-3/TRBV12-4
ASRTGRGGNEQF
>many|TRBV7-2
ASSLGWTKETQY
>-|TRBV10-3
AISERRQRIMNTEAF
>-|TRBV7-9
ASQIGGRALNTQY
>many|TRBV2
ASSGDYTDTQY
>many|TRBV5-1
ASSLARRGLTEAF
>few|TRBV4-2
ASSQGGVMGGASRGKLF